This T cell receptor (beta chain) was sequenced in a study of T cell responses to AZD1222 COVID-19 vaccine. Data came from immunoSEQ multiplex PCR; TCRdb stores just in-frame clones and leaves some out. The data show approximately 200,000 clones, with around 88% seen just once and roughly 8% held by the top ten. CDR3 size: 14 residues. V lost 4 bases, J lost 4 bases, and 14 bases lay in between. Germline V gives CDR1 SGDLS, CDR2 YYNGEE. The receptor's source is an adult in good health. The source was peripheral blood, collected on day 0 of AZD1222 vaccination. The chain employs TRBV9 and TRBJ1-1, with D perhaps TRBD1 (5 bases). The CDR3 sequence: CASSPQAGGTEAFF. The CDR3 DNA sequence: TGTGCCAGCAGCCCCCAGGCGGGGGGCACTGAAGCTTTCTTT.